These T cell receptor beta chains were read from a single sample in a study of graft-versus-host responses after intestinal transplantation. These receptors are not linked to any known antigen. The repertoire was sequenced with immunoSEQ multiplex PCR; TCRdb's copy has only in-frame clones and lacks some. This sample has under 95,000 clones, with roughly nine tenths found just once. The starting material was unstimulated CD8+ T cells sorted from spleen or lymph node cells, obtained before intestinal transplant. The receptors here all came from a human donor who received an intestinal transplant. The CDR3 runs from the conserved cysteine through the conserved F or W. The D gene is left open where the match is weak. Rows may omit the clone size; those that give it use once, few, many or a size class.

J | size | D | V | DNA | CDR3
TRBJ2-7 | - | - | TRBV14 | TGTGCCAGCAGCCAAGGTCGTTCCTCCTACGAGCAGTACTTC | CASSQGRSSYEQYF
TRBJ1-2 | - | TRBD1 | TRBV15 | TGTGCCACCAGCAGAGATTTGGGACAGGGAGTAGGCTACACCTTC | CATSRDLGQGVGYTF
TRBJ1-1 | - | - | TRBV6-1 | TGTGCCAGCAGTGAAGCCGGGAGCGGCACTGAAGCTTTCTTT | CASSEAGSGTEAFF
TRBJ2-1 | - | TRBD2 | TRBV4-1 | TGCGCCAGCAGCCACTACGCTGGACTAGTCCGAAAGTTCTTC | CASSHYAGLVRKFF
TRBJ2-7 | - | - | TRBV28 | TGTGCCAGCAGTTCCCCGGGAACTCGACCTGGGCCCTACGAGCAGTACTTC | CASSSPGTRPGPYEQYF
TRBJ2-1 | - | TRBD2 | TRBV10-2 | TGCGCCAGCACTAGCGGGAGACCCAATGAGCAGTTCTTC | CASTSGRPNEQFF
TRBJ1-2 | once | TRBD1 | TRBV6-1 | TGTGCCAGCAGCGAAAGGGGGCTACCACCTAACTATGGCTACACCTTC | CASSERGLPPNYGYTF
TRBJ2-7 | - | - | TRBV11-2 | TGTGCCAGCAGCTTAGTACTCTACGAGCAGTACTTC | CASSLVLYEQYF
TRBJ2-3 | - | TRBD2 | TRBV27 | TGTGCCAGCAGTTGGCGGGAGGGTTGGGCAGATACGCAGTATTTT | CASSWREGWADTQYF
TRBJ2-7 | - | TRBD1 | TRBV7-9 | TGTGCCAGCACCGGGACAGGGGTAAACAACGAGCAGTACTTC | CASTGTGVNNEQYF
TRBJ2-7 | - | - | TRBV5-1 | TGCGCCAGCAGCTTGGGACAGGACTACGAGCAGTACTTC | CASSLGQDYEQYF
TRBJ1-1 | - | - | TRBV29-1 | TGCAGCGGGAGGGAGGTATACAACACTGAAGCTTTCTTT | CSGREVYNTEAFF
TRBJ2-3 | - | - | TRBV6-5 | TGTGCCAGCAGACAGGGCACAGATACGCAGTATTTT | CASRQGTDTQYF
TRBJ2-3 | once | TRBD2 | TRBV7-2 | TGTGCCAGCAGCATGGGATGGCGGGGAGGGACAGATACGCAGTATTTT | CASSMGWRGGTDTQYF
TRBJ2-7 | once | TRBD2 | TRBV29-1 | TGCAGCGCACTCCGGGTGGGACTAGCGGGTAGCGAGCAGTACTTC | CSALRVGLAGSEQYF
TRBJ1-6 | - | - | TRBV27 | TGTGCCAGCAGCTCGATTCGGGGGTCGGGTAATTCACCCCTCCACTTT | CASSSIRGSGNSPLHF
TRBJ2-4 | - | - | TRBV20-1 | TGCAGTGCCAGACGTATCCTTCAGTACTTC | CSARRILQYF
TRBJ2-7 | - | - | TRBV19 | TGTGCCAGTAGTAGCGGGGCTATCTACGAGCAGTACTTC | CASSSGAIYEQYF
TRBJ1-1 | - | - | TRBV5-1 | TGCGCCAGCAGCCAGACAGGAAGTATGAACACTGAAGCTTTCTTT | CASSQTGSMNTEAFF
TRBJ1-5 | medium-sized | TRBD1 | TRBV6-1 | TGTGCCAGCGAAACAGGGGACGGCAATCAGCCCCAGCATTTT | CASETGDGNQPQHF
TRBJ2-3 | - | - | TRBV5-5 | TGTGCCAGCAGCTTGATACTAGCCCTAGATACGCAGTATTTT | CASSLILALDTQYF
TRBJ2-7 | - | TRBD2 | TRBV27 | TGTGCCAGCAGGGGACTAGCGGCCTACGAGCAGTACTTC | CASRGLAAYEQYF
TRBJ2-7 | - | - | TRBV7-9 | TGTGCCAGCAGCCAAGACACGTCCTACGAGCAGTACTTC | CASSQDTSYEQYF
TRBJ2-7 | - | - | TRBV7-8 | TGTGCCAGCAGCCCAAGTGCAGGGGTTCTCTACGAGCAGTACTTC | CASSPSAGVLYEQYF
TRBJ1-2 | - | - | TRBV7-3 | TGTGCCAGCGGAGGATCTAACTATGGCTACACCTTC | CASGGSNYGYTF
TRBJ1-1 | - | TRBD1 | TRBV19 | TGTGCCAGTAGGGCACAGGGGGCCGGGAACACTGAAGCTTTCTTT | CASRAQGAGNTEAFF
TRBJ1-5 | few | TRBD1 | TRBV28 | TGTGCCAGCAGTACGCGTCTCGGGACAGGGTATCAGCCCCAGCATTTT | CASSTRLGTGYQPQHF
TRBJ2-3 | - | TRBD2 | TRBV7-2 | TGTGCCAGCAGCCGAAGCCTAGCGGGAGGGCTTGATACGCAGTATTTT | CASSRSLAGGLDTQYF
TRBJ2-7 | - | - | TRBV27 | TGTGCCAGCAGTTTAGGACAGAGCTACGAGCAGTACTTC | CASSLGQSYEQYF
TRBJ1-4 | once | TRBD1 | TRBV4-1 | TGCGCCAGCAGCCAAGATCGGCGGCTAGCGGGACAGCCTGATGAAAAACTGTTTTTT | CASSQDRRLAGQPDEKLFF
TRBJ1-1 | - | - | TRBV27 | TGTGCCAGCAGTTTATCTCGGGTCGGTGAAGCTTTCTTT | CASSLSRVGEAFF
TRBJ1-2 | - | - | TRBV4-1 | TGCGCCAGCAGCCAAGCAGGGGCGCAGGGCTACACCTTC | CASSQAGAQGYTF
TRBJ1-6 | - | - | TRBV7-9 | TGTGCCAGCAGCTTAGCAGGGGGTGAGCGTTCACCCCTCCACTTT | CASSLAGGERSPLHF
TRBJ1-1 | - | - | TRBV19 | TGTGCCAGTAGTGCGGGGCCGAACACTGAAGCTTTCTTT | CASSAGPNTEAFF
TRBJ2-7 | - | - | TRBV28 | TGTGCCAGCAGGGAACTCAAACAGGGATACGAGCAGTACTTC | CASRELKQGYEQYF
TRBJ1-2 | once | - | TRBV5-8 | TGTGCCAGCAGCTATAATACAGGGTTTTTTGGCTACACCTTC | CASSYNTGFFGYTF
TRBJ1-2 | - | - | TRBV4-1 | TGCGCCAGCAGCCAAGACGTGGAGCGGGGGCGATGGTATGGCTACACCTTC | CASSQDVERGRWYGYTF
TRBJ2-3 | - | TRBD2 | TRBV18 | TGTGCCAGCTCACCTGGACTAGCGGGGGGGACTAGCACAGATACGCAGTATTTT | CASSPGLAGGTSTDTQYF
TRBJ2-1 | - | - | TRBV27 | TGTGCCAGCAGTTTGGGCTCCGTAGAGGGTGAGCAGTTCTTC | CASSLGSVEGEQFF
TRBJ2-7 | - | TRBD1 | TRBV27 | TGTGCCAGCAGTTTATTAGGACAGGACTCCTACGAGCAGTACTTC | CASSLLGQDSYEQYF
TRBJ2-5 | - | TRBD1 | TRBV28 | TGTGCCAGCAGTCCTCGGACAGGTGATGAACAAGAGACCCAGTACTTC | CASSPRTGDEQETQYF
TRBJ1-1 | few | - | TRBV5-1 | TGCGCCAGCAGCTTGAGTACGGGGGAAGCTTTCTTT | CASSLSTGEAFF
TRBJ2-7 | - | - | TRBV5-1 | TGCGCCAGCAGCTTGAGTTCGAGTCGGGGGGCCGCCTACGAGCAGTACTTC | CASSLSSSRGAAYEQYF
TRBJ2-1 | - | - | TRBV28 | TGTGCCAGCAGTTATTATATCAGGGCGGCTTACAATGAGCAGTTCTTC | CASSYYIRAAYNEQFF